The present T cell receptor (beta chain) was sequenced within a study of cytomegalovirus exposure and HLA in healthy donors. Background on the study: Counted in an early data release were approximately 85 million unique TCRs from HLA-typed donors.

Unrecorded immune exposure was likely among donors, who were nominally healthy when sampled. Whole-study findings and limits: Association of a missense DCLRE1C variant with TCR beta V- and J-gene trimming was reported in a later analysis.

Notes on this clone: Antigen specificity is unknown.

Germline trimming cut 2 bases from V and 5 bases from J; bases unmatched to any gene: 11. Germline V CDR1 and CDR2: SNHLY, FYNNEI. The CDR3 totals 16 residues. The PCR made use of 60 Vbeta and 13 Jbeta primers. Under the authors' procedure: A later analysis tallied about 80 million unique TCR beta chains, about 11 million of them shared. Assay used: immunoSEQ multiplex PCR; TCRdb lists only in-frame clones, some missing. D and trimming were read from the DNA, whereas the V and J calls and clone size are those reported in that table. The sample has 160,000 or so clones, 65% to 85% seen once. This chain joins TRBV2 and TRBJ2-7, with TRBD1 matching over 8 bases. Sequencing was done on a sample of PBMCs. This TCR derives from a woman aged 18-29 years in good health and CMV-seronegative. DNA for the CDR3: TGTGCCAGCAGTGAAACACGGGCCTTGACAGGGGACGAGCAGTACTTC. Translated, it gives CASSETRALTGDEQYF.